Detailed here is one TCR beta chain. As originally analysed: There were no quality scores in the junction-only immunoSEQ sequences, so filtering differed. Produced via immunoSEQ multiplex PCR; TCRdb's table is partial and in-frame only. V, J and clone size are taken as reported in that table, and D and trimming were inferred from the DNA itself. Of under 2,000,000 clones listed, approximately 94% were seen once; the top ten hold 0.9% to 1.5%. Unmatched junction bases numbered 6, after V lost 1 base and J lost 8 bases. CDR1 and CDR2 (germline): SEHNR, FQNEAQ (reference sequence). The CDR3 covers 15 residues. CD8 cells regarded as naive lacked CD45RO, were positively chosen for CCR7, and omitted terminally differentiated effector memory CD45RA+ cells. The record originates from a study of shared clonotypes between healthy human individuals.

This sequence joins TRBV7-9 and TRBJ1-5; 9 positions agree with TRBD1. This receptor was taken from a young man in good health. Sequenced: naive CD8+ T cells sorted from blood. The CDR3 region has the DNA TGTGCCAGCAGCTTAGTGGGACAGGGAGGTGAGCCCCAGCATTTT. Residues: CASSLVGQGGEPQHF.